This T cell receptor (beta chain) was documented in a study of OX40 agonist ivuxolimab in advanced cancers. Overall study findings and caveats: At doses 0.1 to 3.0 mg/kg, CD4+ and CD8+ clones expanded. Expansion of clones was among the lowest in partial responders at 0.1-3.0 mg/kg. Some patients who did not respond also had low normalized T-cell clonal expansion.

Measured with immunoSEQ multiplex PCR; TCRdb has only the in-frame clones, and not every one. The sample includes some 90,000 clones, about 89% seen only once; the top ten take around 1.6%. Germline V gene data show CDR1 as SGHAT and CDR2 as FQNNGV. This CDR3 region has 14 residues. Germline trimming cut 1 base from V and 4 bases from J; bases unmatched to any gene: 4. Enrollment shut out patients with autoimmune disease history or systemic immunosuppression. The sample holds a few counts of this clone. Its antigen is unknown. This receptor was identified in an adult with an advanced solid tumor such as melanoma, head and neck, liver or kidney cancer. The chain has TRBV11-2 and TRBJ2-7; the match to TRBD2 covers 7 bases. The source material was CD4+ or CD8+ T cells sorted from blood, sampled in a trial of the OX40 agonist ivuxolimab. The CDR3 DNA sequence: TGTGCCAGCAGCTTAGTATCGGGGGGATACGAGCAGTACTTC. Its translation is CASSLVSGGYEQYF.